Listed here is a single T cell receptor beta chain. Its antigen is unknown. These data belong to a study of shared clonotypes between healthy human individuals. Study results and limitations: Naive CD4 clonotypes overlapped across a handful of donors at around 5%. Sampling covered blood only; tissue repertoires likely differ. A small donor pool kept down the genetic and exposure-history diversity that was represented.

The CDR3 is 15 amino acids. The germline CDR1 and CDR2 sequences are SGHRS and YFSETQ. The V end lost 0 bases, the J end lost 8 bases, and 15 bases lay between the germline ends. Genomic DNA of each subset was evenly split across several immunoSEQ plates. The method was immunoSEQ multiplex PCR; TCRdb's version includes in-frame clones alone and lacks a portion of them. The sample comprises some 690,000 clones, about nine tenths of which are singletons, and 30% to 40% rests with the top ten. The clonotype originates from a man between 18 and 35 years old in good health. Some clones in this sample may be carry-over from other donors' samples. Source material: memory CD8+ T cells from PBMCs. Subset: CD45RO+ cells pooled with CCR7-negative TemRA cells. This chain links TRBV5-1 with TRBJ2-1, with D uncertain. CDR3 protein: CASSLGLPGSHEQFF. The CDR3 DNA sequence: TGCGCCAGCAGCTTGGGGCTACCCGGCAGCCATGAGCAGTTCTTC.